This T cell receptor beta chain derives from a study of control samples from healthy donors and cancer patients. Trimming pared 2 bases from V and 9 bases from J, leaving 11 bases between. CDR3 size: 12 residues. Germline V gives CDR1 GTSNPN, CDR2 SVGIG (reference sequence). Only in-frame clones appear in the TCRdb table, and some are missing; sequencing was by immunoSEQ multiplex PCR. Here the sample spans about 77,000 clones, approximately 92% being singletons. The source of this sequence is an older woman in good health. The sample taken for sequencing was blood. The V gene is TRBV30, the J gene TRBJ2-1, with D perhaps matching TRBD1 (6 bases). CDR3 in amino acids: CAWSWLGGEQFF. CDR3 nucleotides: TGTGCCTGGAGTTGGCTAGGGGGTGAGCAGTTCTTC.